The sequence of this TCR beta chain was determined in a study of blood T cells in healthy people across ages. This clonotype was seen a few times. V lost 6 bases and J 3 bases, leaving 21 bases between the germline ends. The CDR3 sequence is 16 residues long. Germline CDR1 DFQATT, CDR2 SNEGSKA (reference sequence). Individuals who donated were healthy Caucasians from Russia aged roughly 6 to 90. A second PCR of 7 to 11 cycles used a sample-barcoded 5' primer and a J-beta primer mix. One entry per CDR3 protein, called by TCRdb with MiXCR from the 5' RACE reads. Altogether more than 1,000,000 distinct CDR3 sequences are present, around 25% being singletons, with the ten largest covering 0.65% to 0.75%. These data are also associated with another study on T cells of mothers and their children.

The source of this sequence is a girl aged 2-10 years in good health. This rearrangement joins TRBV20-1 to TRBJ2-1; D may match TRBD1 or TRBD2 (6 bases each). Sequencing was done on a sample of blood. The CDR3 region has the DNA TGCAGTGCCCGGGTGGGGGGCGCGGAGCACTACAATGAGCAGTTCTTC. Protein product: CSARVGGAEHYNEQFF.